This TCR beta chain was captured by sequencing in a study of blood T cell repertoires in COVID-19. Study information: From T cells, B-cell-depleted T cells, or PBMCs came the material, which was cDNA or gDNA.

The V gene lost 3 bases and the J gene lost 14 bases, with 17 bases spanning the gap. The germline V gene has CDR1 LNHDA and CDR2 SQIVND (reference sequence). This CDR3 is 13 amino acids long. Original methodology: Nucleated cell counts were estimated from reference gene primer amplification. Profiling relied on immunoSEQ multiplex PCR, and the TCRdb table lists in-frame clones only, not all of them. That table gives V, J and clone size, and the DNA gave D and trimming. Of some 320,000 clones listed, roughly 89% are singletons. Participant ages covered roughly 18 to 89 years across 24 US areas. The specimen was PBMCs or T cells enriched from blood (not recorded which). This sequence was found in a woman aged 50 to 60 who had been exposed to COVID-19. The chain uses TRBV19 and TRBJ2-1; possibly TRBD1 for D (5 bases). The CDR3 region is CASSIRSAQGEFF. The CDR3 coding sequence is TGTGCCAGTAGTATTCGAAGTGCCCAAGGGGAGTTCTTC.